This entry features one T cell receptor (beta chain) sequence. The sample belongs to a study of blood T cell repertoires in COVID-19. The overall study: Italy, Spain and the United States were the sources of the convalescent and acute COVID-19 samples. Sample material is recorded as cDNA or gDNA derived from T cells, B-cell-depleted T cells, or PBMCs.

As processed by the authors: Counts of nucleated cells, estimated from reference gene primer amplification, were obtained. TCRdb's copy holds only in-frame clones and misses some; the assay was immunoSEQ multiplex PCR. V and J calls and clone size follow that table, whereas D and trimming were derived from the DNA. The data show 99,000 or so clones, roughly 91% seen once. Germline V gene data show CDR1 as SGHAT and CDR2 as FQNNGV. This CDR3 is built from 17 residues. V dropped 5 bases and J dropped 0 bases, with 14 bases sitting between them. Input material: peripheral blood. This sequence joins TRBV11-2 and TRBJ2-6; no firm D call. This sequence was found in a human donor in a cohort sampled during active COVID-19. DNA of the CDR3: TGTGCCAGCAGCCACAAGCGATCTAACTCTGGGGCCAACGTCCTGACTTTC. Translation gives CASSHKRSNSGANVLTF.